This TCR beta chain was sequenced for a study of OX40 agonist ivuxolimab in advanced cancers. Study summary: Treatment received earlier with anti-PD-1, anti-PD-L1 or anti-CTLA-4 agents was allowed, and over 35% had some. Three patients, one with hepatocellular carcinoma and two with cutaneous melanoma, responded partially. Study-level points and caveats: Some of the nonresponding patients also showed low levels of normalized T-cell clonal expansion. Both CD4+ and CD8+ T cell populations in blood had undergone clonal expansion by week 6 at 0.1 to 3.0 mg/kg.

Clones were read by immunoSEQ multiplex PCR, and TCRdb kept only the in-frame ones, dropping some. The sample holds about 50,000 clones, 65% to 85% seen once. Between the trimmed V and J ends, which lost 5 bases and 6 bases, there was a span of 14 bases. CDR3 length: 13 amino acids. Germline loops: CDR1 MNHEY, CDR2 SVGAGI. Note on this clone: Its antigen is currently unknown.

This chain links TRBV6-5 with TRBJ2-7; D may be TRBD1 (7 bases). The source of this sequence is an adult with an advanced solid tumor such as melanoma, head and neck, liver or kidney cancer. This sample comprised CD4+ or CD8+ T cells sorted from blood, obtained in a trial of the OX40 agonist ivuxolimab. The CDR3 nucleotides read TGTGCCAGCAGTATACTCAGGGGGGCCGAGCAGTACTTC. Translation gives CASSILRGAEQYF.